Following are 27 T cell receptor beta chains from one sample sequenced in a study of blood T cell repertoires in COVID-19. Libraries were prepared by immunoSEQ multiplex PCR; TCRdb keeps only in-frame clonotypes and omits some of them. The repertoire holds about 120,000 clones, with nearly 90% as singletons. The material sequenced was peripheral blood. These receptor sequences come from an older woman with COVID-19, enrolled during active disease.

The rearrangement links TRBV6-5 to TRBJ2-1; 7 nucleotides line up with TRBD1. The CDR3 has 15 residues. Germline-derived CDR1 and CDR2 are MNHEY and SVGAGI. J lost 4 bases, V lost 2 bases, and 5 bases had no gene match. CDR3 bases: TGTGCCAGCAGTTACCGCTCAGGGGGATACAATGAGCAGTTCTTC. Protein sequence: CASSYRSGGYNEQFF.

The chain employs TRBV5-5 and TRBJ1-5; possible D gene TRBD1, 6 bases. Per germline, CDR1 SGHKS and CDR2 YYEKEE (reference sequence). The CDR3 totals 14 residues. Trimming took off 4 bases at V and 7 bases at J, with 15 bases between the two ends. The CDR3 protein is CASSKVSGDQPQHF. In nucleotides, the CDR3 is TGTGCCAGCAGCAAAGTATCAGGGGACCAGCCCCAGCATTTT.

In this sample, this clone turned up once. The V call is TRBV3-1 (or the pseudogene TRBV3-2), the J call TRBJ1-5; D call uncertain. CDR1 and CDR2 (germline): LGHDT, YNNKEL (reference sequence). Deletions cut 1 base from V and 0 bases from J, with 4 bases between. This CDR3 contains 14 residues. CDR3 nucleotide sequence: TGTGCCAGCAGCCAAGCATTTAGCAATCAGCCCCAGCATTTT. The encoded protein is CASSQAFSNQPQHF.

This chain joins TRBV15 and TRBJ2-5; D ambiguous. V lost 0 bases to trimming and J lost 2 bases, with 10 bases between them. Germline V gene lookup returns CDR1 LNHNV and CDR2 YYDKDF (reference sequence). This CDR3 comprises 15 residues. The CDR3 is CATSRDGRPQETQYF. CDR3 nucleotides: TGTGCCACCAGCAGAGATGGCAGGCCTCAAGAGACCCAGTACTTC.

V gene TRBV18 combines with J gene TRBJ2-3, with 11 bases aligning to TRBD2. This CDR3 region has 18 residues. The germline V gene has CDR1 KGHSH and CDR2 LQKENI. V trimming: 6 bases; J trimming: 1 base; junction bases outside the gene matches: 12. The CDR3 loop reads CASSLVAGGPKGTDTQYF. Here the CDR3 DNA reads TGTGCCAGCTCGCTAGTAGCGGGGGGGCCTAAGGGCACAGATACGCAGTATTTT.

The chain combines TRBV19 with TRBJ2-2, with 12 bases matching TRBD2. V shed 5 bases and J 1 base; nucleotides not matched to a gene: 2. This CDR3 contains 16 residues. Germline-derived CDR1 and CDR2 are LNHDA and SQIVND (reference sequence). The CDR3: CASSEGLAGNTGELFF. Here the CDR3 DNA reads TGTGCCAGTAGTGAGGGACTAGCGGGGAACACCGGGGAGCTGTTTTTT.

This clone has just a few counts. The gene calls are TRBV4-3 and TRBJ1-1; weak D call: TRBD1 (5 bases). The CDR3 covers 12 residues. Germline CDR1 is LGHNA and CDR2 is YSLEER. V gave up 2 bases and J gave up 8 bases, with 9 bases separating them. CDR3 DNA sequence: TGCGCCAGCAGCCAACAGGGATTAGAAGCTTTCTTT. Translation gives CASSQQGLEAFF.

V gene TRBV6-4 combines with J gene TRBJ1-4; D call uncertain. The V end lost 0 bases, the J end lost 8 bases, and 13 bases lay between the germline ends. The CDR3 has 15 amino acids. Per the germline V gene, CDR1 is MRHNA and CDR2 is SNTAGT. As DNA, the CDR3 is TGTGCCAGCAGTGACTCAGGGTGGGAGGGAGAAAAACTGTTTTTT. This sequence encodes CASSDSGWEGEKLFF.

Comments on this clone: A read error may account for a junction end that differs from germline. This chain joins TRBV7-7 and TRBJ2-7, with D tentatively TRBD2 (5 bases). The CDR3 consists of 15 residues. Germline V CDR1 and CDR2: SSHAT, FNYEAQ (reference sequence). The CDR3 nucleotides are TGTGCTAGCAGCCCGGGGTGGGGAACGTCCTACGAGCAGTACTTC. It specifies CASSPGWGTSYEQYF.

V usage is TRBV4-3 and J usage is TRBJ2-7; the D gene is possibly TRBD1 (5 bases). Looked up from germline, CDR1 is LGHNA and CDR2 is YSLEER. V was trimmed by 4 bases and J by 4 bases, leaving 17 bases between them. This CDR3 is built from 15 residues. In DNA form, the CDR3 reads TGCGCCAGCAGCCCTCTTGCAGGGCCGATTTACGAGCAGTACTTC. Its translation: CASSPLAGPIYEQYF.

The genes are TRBV24-1 and TRBJ2-1; 7 nucleotides align to TRBD1. Looked up from germline, CDR1 is KGHDR and CDR2 is SFDVKD. The ends lost 9 bases at V and 7 bases at J; junction bases unmatched: 5. The CDR3 has 12 amino acids. The CDR3 DNA is TGTGCCACCTCCGGGACAGAGAATGAGCAGTTCTTC. This sequence encodes CATSGTENEQFF.

The chain has TRBV4-3 and TRBJ2-6; 7 bases agree with TRBD1. Unmatched junction bases numbered 8, after V lost 3 bases and J lost 0 bases. The CDR3 totals 18 residues. From germline, CDR1 is LGHNA and CDR2 YSLEER. The CDR3 DNA reads as TGCGCCAGCAGCCAGTCTGGGACAGTTACCTCTGGGGCCAACGTCCTGACTTTC. Amino acids: CASSQSGTVTSGANVLTF.

The gene calls are TRBV1 and TRBJ2-5; the table gives TRBD1 as D, unverified against the DNA. TRBV1 is flagged as a pseudogene. The CDR3 runs 16 residues. CDR3 protein: CTSSQETGTPEETQYF. As DNA, the CDR3 is TGCACCAGCAGCCAAGAAACCGGGACACCGGAAGAGACCCAGTACTTC.

The V call is TRBV10-3, the J call TRBJ1-1; TRBD1 is a possible D gene (5 bases). The ends were cut back, 5 bases at V and 4 bases at J, with 14 bases in the middle. Germline V gene lookup returns CDR1 ENHRY and CDR2 SYGVKD. The CDR3 runs to 14 residues. The CDR3 reads CAISSTGSSTEAFF. CDR3 in DNA: TGTGCCATCAGTTCAACAGGCTCCAGCACTGAAGCTTTCTTT.

The V gene is TRBV6-2 or TRBV6-3, the J gene TRBJ1-5; D not resolved. Germline values: CDR1 MNHEY, CDR2 SVGEGT. The V and J ends lost 5 bases and 0 bases respectively, with 17 bases between them. This CDR3 is built from 17 residues. CDR3 bases: TGTGCCAGCAGTCAAGTTCAGGTCGGCTTTAGCAATCAGCCCCAGCATTTT. Its translation is CASSQVQVGFSNQPQHF.

The CDR3 loop reads CASSYSRLTDTQYF. The CDR3 DNA reads TGTGCCAGCAGTTACTCCCGACTCACAGATACGCAGTATTTT. The chain recombines TRBV6-5 with TRBJ2-3, with D hard to call. Germline V gene lookup returns CDR1 MNHEY and CDR2 SVGAGI. V gave up 0 bases and J gave up 2 bases, with 6 bases separating them. The CDR3 spans 14 residues.

The chain couples TRBV18 to TRBJ2-7, with 10 nucleotides matching TRBD1. CDR1 is KGHSH and CDR2 is LQKENI in the germline V gene. The CDR3 totals 15 residues. Trimming at V came to 5 bases and at J to 3 bases, leaving 7 bases not matched to a gene. CDR3 in DNA: TGTGCCAGCTCATCCCGGGACAGGGGCGACTACGAGCAGTACTTC. Translated, it gives CASSSRDRGDYEQYF.

This chain joins TRBV5-1 and TRBJ2-5; 8 bases are shared with TRBD2. In germline, CDR1 is SGHRS, CDR2 YFSETQ. V was clipped by 0 bases and J by 8 bases; unmatched bases: 12. This CDR3 is built from 16 residues. The CDR3 bases are TGCGCCAGCAGCTTGGAGGCGGGGGGCCCAAGAGATACCCAGTACTTC. Amino acid sequence: CASSLEAGGPRDTQYF.

The chain joins TRBV19 to TRBJ2-5, with 9 positions matching TRBD2. Germline loops: CDR1 LNHDA, CDR2 SQIVND (reference sequence). This CDR3 region has 16 residues. The trim removed 6 bases at V and 7 bases at J, leaving 15 bases unmatched. The CDR3: CASRASTSGLPGTQYF. The CDR3 coding sequence is TGTGCCAGTAGGGCAAGTACTAGCGGGCTCCCAGGGACCCAGTACTTC.

The chain employs TRBV4-1 and TRBJ1-2; D is unclear. The CDR3 spans 14 residues. From germline, CDR1 is MGHRA and CDR2 YSYEKL. Trimming left V 1 base short and J 2 bases short, with 8 bases between. CDR3: CASSQGSGNYGYTF. The CDR3 region has the DNA TGCGCCAGCAGCCAAGGGTCAGGAAACTATGGCTACACCTTC.

This chain uses TRBV29-1 with TRBJ1-2; D is unresolved. The germline V and J ends were trimmed by 5 bases and 4 bases, with 11 bases remaining between them. CDR1 SQVTM and CDR2 ANQGSEA come from the germline V gene. The CDR3 totals 12 residues. CDR3 loop: CSVLFLGYGYTF. The CDR3 DNA sequence: TGCAGCGTTTTGTTCCTCGGCTATGGCTACACCTTC.

The J gene is TRBJ2-4, the V gene TRBV7-9, with unresolved D. Trimming took 5 bases from V and 0 from J, leaving 11 bases between them. This CDR3 is built from 15 residues. Germline CDR1 is SEHNR and CDR2 is FQNEAQ (reference sequence). The CDR3 here is CASSEQLLAKNIQYF. CDR3 sequence (DNA): TGTGCCAGCAGCGAACAGTTATTAGCCAAAAACATTCAGTACTTC.

In the case of this clone: The sample holds other DNA sequences that translate to the same CDR3. J is TRBJ2-3 and V is TRBV5-1; 11 nucleotides match TRBD2. From germline, CDR1 is SGHRS and CDR2 YFSETQ. With V trimmed by 2 bases and J by 1 base, 3 bases remained unmatched. The CDR3 has 16 amino acids. The CDR3 sequence: CASSLTTSGGTDTQYF. The CDR3, as DNA: TGCGCCAGCAGCTTAACGACTAGCGGGGGCACAGATACGCAGTATTTT.

The chain combines TRBV5-6 with TRBJ1-6; TRBD1 might be the D (6 bases). The CDR3 contains 16 residues. The V gene lost 0 bases and the J gene lost 8 bases, with 15 bases spanning the gap. CDR1 is SGHDT and CDR2 is YYEEEE in the germline V gene. The CDR3: CASSLGAGALDSPLHF. DNA for the CDR3: TGTGCCAGCAGCTTGGGTGCGGGGGCTTTGGATTCACCCCTCCACTTT.

The CDR3 bases are TGCGCCAGCAGCCAATTCCGGGAGGAGCCCCAGCATTTT. Its protein product is CASSQFREEPQHF. This chain uses TRBV4-1 with TRBJ1-5; D is unclear. In germline, CDR1 is MGHRA, CDR2 YSYEKL. The CDR3 contains 13 residues. Trimming removed 2 bases at V and 8 bases at J, with 10 bases between.

The chain employs TRBV3-1 (or the pseudogene TRBV3-2) and TRBJ2-5; D is perhaps TRBD1 (5 bases). This CDR3 contains 14 residues. The germline V and J ends were trimmed by 4 bases and 4 bases, with 13 bases remaining between them. CDR1 is LGHDT and CDR2 is YNNKEL in the germline V gene (reference sequence). The chain's CDR3 is CASSLSGRRETQYF. Written as DNA, the CDR3 is TGTGCCAGCAGCCTTTCAGGGCGGCGAGAGACCCAGTACTTC.

This chain joins TRBV20-1 and TRBJ2-7, with D uncertain. The CDR3 extends over 11 amino acids. CDR1 and CDR2 (germline): DFQATT, SNEGSKA (reference sequence). V was clipped by 6 bases and J by 3 bases, with 9 bases between them. The CDR3 DNA reads as TGCAGTGCCGTCGACAACTACGAGCAGTACTTC. Amino acid sequence: CSAVDNYEQYF.